The entry below describes one T cell receptor beta chain. Its specificity is unknown. The V gene's germline CDR1 is SGDLS and CDR2 YYNGEE. The length of the CDR3 is 15 residues. V was cut by 0 bases and J by 5 bases, with 15 bases left in between. This record belongs to a study of cytomegalovirus exposure and HLA in healthy donors. Study-level points and caveats: Diagnosis of cytomegalovirus status made by the classifier reportedly showed high specificity and sensitivity. According to a later analysis, TCR clusters from the first cohort tended to co-occur in the 120 or so validation repertoires.

TCRdb's table, derived via immunoSEQ multiplex PCR, lists solely in-frame clones and lacks some. In the table there are roughly 130,000 clones, approximately 90% of which are singletons. The clonotype was recovered from a woman in her twenties or thirties in good health and CMV-seropositive. The sequenced material came from PBMCs. The chain recombines TRBV9 with TRBJ2-7; the D gene is possibly TRBD2 (5 bases). The CDR3: CASSVGTSLMDEQYF. CDR3 DNA sequence: TGTGCCAGCAGCGTAGGGACTTCGCTTATGGACGAGCAGTACTTC.